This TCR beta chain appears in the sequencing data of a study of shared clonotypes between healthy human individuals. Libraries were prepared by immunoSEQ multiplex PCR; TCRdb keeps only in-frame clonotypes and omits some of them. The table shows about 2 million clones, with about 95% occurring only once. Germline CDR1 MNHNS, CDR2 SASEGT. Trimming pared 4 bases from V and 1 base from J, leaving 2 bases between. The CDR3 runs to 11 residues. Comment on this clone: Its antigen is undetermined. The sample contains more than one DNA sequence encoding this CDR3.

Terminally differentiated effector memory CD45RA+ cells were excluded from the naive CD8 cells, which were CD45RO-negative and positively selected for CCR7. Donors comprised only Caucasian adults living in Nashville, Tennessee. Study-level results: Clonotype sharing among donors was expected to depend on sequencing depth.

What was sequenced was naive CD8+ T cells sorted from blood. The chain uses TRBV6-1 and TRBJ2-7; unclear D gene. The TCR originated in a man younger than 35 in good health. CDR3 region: CASSGSYEQYF. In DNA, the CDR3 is TGTGCCAGCAGTGGATCCTACGAGCAGTACTTC.